This is a list of T cell receptor beta chains from one sample in a study of cytomegalovirus exposure and HLA in healthy donors. Clones were sequenced by immunoSEQ multiplex PCR, and TCRdb holds only the in-frame ones, with some missing. The top ten clones hold nearly 6% of a sample with about 210,000 clones, over 80% of them seen once. The sequencing input was PBMCs. These receptors all come from a man aged 35 to 55 in good health and CMV-seropositive. Each CDR3 is given with its conserved first and last residue. The order of the fields is D gene, J gene, clone size, V gene, CDR3 length, CDR3 protein, CDR3 DNA. A D gene is named only where the DNA matches it firmly. Expanded clones get a size class; other rows say once, few or many, or leave the size out.

D gene: -
J gene: TRBJ1-4
clone size: -
V gene: TRBV7-8
CDR3 length: 12
CDR3 protein: CASSFLREKLFF
CDR3 DNA: TGTGCCAGCAGCTTTTTGCGTGAAAAACTGTTTTTT

D gene: -
J gene: TRBJ1-1
clone size: -
V gene: TRBV11-2
CDR3 length: 17
CDR3 protein: CASSTGRGGFGDTEAFF
CDR3 DNA: TGTGCCAGCAGCACGGGAAGGGGGGGTTTTGGCGACACTGAAGCTTTCTTT

D gene: -
J gene: TRBJ1-5
clone size: once
V gene: TRBV7-6
CDR3 length: 13
CDR3 protein: CASSFGGNQPQHF
CDR3 DNA: TGTGCCAGCAGCTTCGGGGGAAATCAGCCCCAGCATTTT

D gene: -
J gene: TRBJ2-7
clone size: -
V gene: TRBV4-1
CDR3 length: 13
CDR3 protein: CASSQGRAYEQYF
CDR3 DNA: TGCGCCAGCAGCCAGGGCAGGGCCTACGAGCAGTACTTC

D gene: TRBD2
J gene: TRBJ2-1
clone size: -
V gene: TRBV19
CDR3 length: 15
CDR3 protein: CASRRGLAGRNEQFF
CDR3 DNA: TGTGCCAGTAGGCGGGGACTAGCGGGACGGAATGAGCAGTTCTTC

D gene: -
J gene: TRBJ2-3
clone size: -
V gene: TRBV2
CDR3 length: 14
CDR3 protein: CAPAGGIRGSTQYF
CDR3 DNA: TGTGCCCCCGCAGGGGGGATAAGAGGAAGTACGCAGTATTTT

D gene: -
J gene: TRBJ2-5
clone size: -
V gene: TRBV7-9
CDR3 length: 16
CDR3 protein: CASSLPRTTAQETQYF
CDR3 DNA: TGTGCCAGCAGCTTACCGAGGACAACTGCGCAGGAGACCCAGTACTTC

D gene: TRBD1
J gene: TRBJ1-2
clone size: -
V gene: TRBV10-3
CDR3 length: 15
CDR3 protein: CAISVGGQRSYGYTF
CDR3 DNA: TGTGCCATCAGTGTCGGGGGACAGCGTTCCTATGGCTACACCTTC

D gene: TRBD1
J gene: TRBJ2-1
clone size: -
V gene: TRBV25-1
CDR3 length: 14
CDR3 protein: CASSRRQGYNEQFF
CDR3 DNA: TGTGCCAGCTCACGACGACAGGGCTACAATGAGCAGTTCTTC

D gene: TRBD1
J gene: TRBJ1-4
clone size: many
V gene: TRBV5-1
CDR3 length: 16
CDR3 protein: CASSSGQSTTNEKLFF
CDR3 DNA: TGCGCCAGCAGCTCGGGACAGAGTACAACTAATGAAAAACTGTTTTTT

D gene: TRBD2
J gene: TRBJ2-3
clone size: once
V gene: TRBV2
CDR3 length: 14
CDR3 protein: CASSTSGGTDTQYF
CDR3 DNA: TGTGCCAGCAGTACTAGCGGGGGCACAGATACGCAGTATTTT

D gene: TRBD2
J gene: TRBJ2-3
clone size: -
V gene: TRBV19
CDR3 length: 16
CDR3 protein: CASRNGLAGGRDTQYF
CDR3 DNA: TGTGCCAGTAGGAACGGACTAGCGGGAGGGAGGGATACGCAGTATTTT

D gene: TRBD1
J gene: TRBJ1-4
clone size: -
V gene: TRBV7-7
CDR3 length: 13
CDR3 protein: CASSSGTGEKLFF
CDR3 DNA: TGTGCCAGCAGCTCGGGGACAGGGGAAAAACTGTTTTTT

D gene: -
J gene: TRBJ1-2
clone size: -
V gene: TRBV5-1
CDR3 length: 14
CDR3 protein: CASSPWSLNYGYTF
CDR3 DNA: TGCGCCAGCAGCCCTTGGAGTCTTAACTATGGCTACACCTTC

D gene: -
J gene: TRBJ2-2
clone size: -
V gene: TRBV7-9
CDR3 length: 14
CDR3 protein: CASSLGRNTGELFF
CDR3 DNA: TGTGCCAGCAGCTTAGGCAGGAACACCGGGGAGCTGTTTTTT

D gene: TRBD1
J gene: TRBJ2-7
clone size: -
V gene: TRBV6-5
CDR3 length: 13
CDR3 protein: CARARGQGYEQYF
CDR3 DNA: TGTGCCAGGGCTAGGGGACAGGGTTACGAGCAGTACTTC

D gene: -
J gene: TRBJ2-1
clone size: -
V gene: TRBV19
CDR3 length: 13
CDR3 protein: CASSAGGFNEQFF
CDR3 DNA: TGTGCCTCCTCGGCAGGGGGGTTCAATGAGCAGTTCTTC

D gene: TRBD2
J gene: TRBJ2-5
clone size: -
V gene: TRBV5-1
CDR3 length: 17
CDR3 protein: CASSLGLAGLREETQYF
CDR3 DNA: TGCGCCAGCAGCTTGGGACTAGCGGGTTTAAGAGAAGAGACCCAGTACTTC

D gene: TRBD2
J gene: TRBJ2-2
clone size: -
V gene: TRBV7-3
CDR3 length: 16
CDR3 protein: CASSSGASGVRGELFF
CDR3 DNA: TGTGCCAGCAGCTCGGGGGCTAGCGGGGTCCGAGGGGAGCTGTTTTTT

D gene: -
J gene: TRBJ2-1
clone size: once
V gene: TRBV10-1
CDR3 length: 16
CDR3 protein: CASSDATGSSYNEQFF
CDR3 DNA: TGCGCCAGCAGTGACGCGACAGGCAGCTCCTACAATGAGCAGTTCTTC

D gene: TRBD2
J gene: TRBJ2-1
clone size: -
V gene: TRBV27
CDR3 length: 14
CDR3 protein: CASSLTSGNNEQFF
CDR3 DNA: TGTGCCAGCAGTTTAACTAGCGGGAACAATGAGCAGTTCTTC

D gene: TRBD2
J gene: TRBJ2-7
clone size: -
V gene: TRBV30
CDR3 length: 11
CDR3 protein: CALGGAYEQYF
CDR3 DNA: TGTGCTCTGGGGGGGGCCTACGAGCAGTACTTC

D gene: -
J gene: TRBJ2-1
clone size: -
V gene: TRBV6-1
CDR3 length: 15
CDR3 protein: CASTLAGFWGNEQFF
CDR3 DNA: TGTGCCAGCACCCTGGCGGGTTTTTGGGGTAATGAGCAGTTCTTC

D gene: TRBD1
J gene: TRBJ1-1
clone size: -
V gene: TRBV20-1
CDR3 length: 11
CDR3 protein: CSAQGDTEAFF
CDR3 DNA: TGCAGTGCTCAGGGGGACACTGAAGCTTTCTTT

D gene: -
J gene: TRBJ2-6
clone size: few
V gene: TRBV9
CDR3 length: 15
CDR3 protein: CASSVARAGANVLTF
CDR3 DNA: TGTGCCAGCAGCGTAGCCAGGGCTGGGGCCAACGTCCTGACTTTC

D gene: -
J gene: TRBJ2-1
clone size: -
V gene: TRBV5-1
CDR3 length: 14
CDR3 protein: CASSPTYPYNEQFF
CDR3 DNA: TGCGCCAGCAGCCCAACCTACCCTTACAATGAGCAGTTCTTC

D gene: TRBD2
J gene: TRBJ2-2
clone size: -
V gene: TRBV6-1
CDR3 length: 18
CDR3 protein: CASSELVSGAANTGELFF
CDR3 DNA: TGTGCCAGCAGTGAACTGGTTAGCGGGGCCGCGAACACCGGGGAGCTGTTTTTT

D gene: TRBD1
J gene: TRBJ1-1
clone size: -
V gene: TRBV9
CDR3 length: 17
CDR3 protein: CASSVVEGALSLTEAFF
CDR3 DNA: TGTGCCAGCAGCGTAGTGGAGGGGGCCCTATCCCTCACTGAAGCTTTCTTT

D gene: -
J gene: TRBJ1-1
clone size: -
V gene: TRBV10-2
CDR3 length: 12
CDR3 protein: CASSDPTGGAFF
CDR3 DNA: TGCGCCAGCAGTGACCCGACAGGTGGGGCTTTCTTT

D gene: TRBD2
J gene: TRBJ2-5
clone size: -
V gene: TRBV11-2
CDR3 length: 14
CDR3 protein: CASSPGTSAGTQYF
CDR3 DNA: TGTGCCAGCAGCCCCGGGACTAGCGCTGGGACCCAGTACTTC

D gene: TRBD2
J gene: TRBJ2-1
clone size: -
V gene: TRBV27
CDR3 length: 14
CDR3 protein: CASSRAGTSGEQFF
CDR3 DNA: TGTGCCAGCAGTCGCGCCGGGACTAGCGGGGAGCAGTTCTTC

D gene: TRBD1
J gene: TRBJ2-1
clone size: -
V gene: TRBV9
CDR3 length: 15
CDR3 protein: CASSVVGTGIDEQFF
CDR3 DNA: TGTGCCAGCAGCGTAGTGGGGACAGGGATAGATGAGCAGTTCTTC

D gene: TRBD2
J gene: TRBJ2-7
clone size: -
V gene: TRBV19
CDR3 length: 16
CDR3 protein: CASSTLAGEWSYEQYF
CDR3 DNA: TGTGCCAGTAGTACCCTAGCGGGAGAATGGTCCTACGAGCAGTACTTC

D gene: -
J gene: TRBJ2-2
clone size: -
V gene: TRBV7-2
CDR3 length: 15
CDR3 protein: CASSLRAGNTGELFF
CDR3 DNA: TGTGCCAGCAGCCTCCGTGCGGGCAACACCGGGGAGCTGTTTTTT

D gene: -
J gene: TRBJ2-3
clone size: few
V gene: TRBV5-1
CDR3 length: 16
CDR3 protein: CASSLVRGARGDTQYF
CDR3 DNA: TGCGCCAGCAGCTTGGTCCGGGGGGCGAGGGGAGATACGCAGTATTTT

D gene: -
J gene: TRBJ2-2
clone size: -
V gene: TRBV5-1
CDR3 length: 14
CDR3 protein: CASSLESRTGELFF
CDR3 DNA: TGCGCCAGCAGCTTGGAGAGCCGGACCGGGGAGCTGTTTTTT

D gene: -
J gene: TRBJ2-3
clone size: -
V gene: TRBV5-1
CDR3 length: 14
CDR3 protein: CASSGGTATDTQYF
CDR3 DNA: TGCGCCAGCAGCGGAGGGACAGCCACAGATACGCAGTATTTT

D gene: TRBD2
J gene: TRBJ2-3
clone size: -
V gene: TRBV7-6
CDR3 length: 14
CDR3 protein: CASSPGGSTDTQYF
CDR3 DNA: TGTGCCAGCAGCCCCGGCGGGAGTACAGATACGCAGTATTTT

D gene: -
J gene: TRBJ2-2
clone size: -
V gene: TRBV5-6
CDR3 length: 15
CDR3 protein: CASSLGVTNTGELFF
CDR3 DNA: TGTGCCAGCAGCTTGGGTGTTACGAACACCGGGGAGCTGTTTTTT

D gene: -
J gene: TRBJ1-1
clone size: -
V gene: TRBV11-2
CDR3 length: 15
CDR3 protein: CASSLGSDRNTEAFF
CDR3 DNA: TGTGCCAGCAGCTTAGGTTCTGACAGAAACACTGAAGCTTTCTTT